Presented here are 28 T cell receptor beta chains from one specimen sequenced in a study of cytomegalovirus exposure and HLA in healthy donors. The PCR had 60 Vbeta and 13 Jbeta primers. The protocol was immunoSEQ multiplex PCR, while the TCRdb copy is restricted to in-frame clones and leaves out a portion. The sample holds 150,000 to 200,000 clones; over 80% are singletons and the top ten take 1.5%. Sequencing input: PBMCs. These receptors were obtained from a woman aged 18-29 years in good health and CMV-seronegative.

This clone appeared a single time. This sequence joins TRBV27 and TRBJ2-2, with a weak D call TRBD2 (6 bases). CDR3 length equals 13 residues. Trimming removed 3 bases at V and 7 bases at J, with 9 bases between. CDR1 is MNHEY, CDR2 SMNVEV, per germline (reference sequence). The CDR3 sequence is CASSFPGGGELFF. The CDR3 nucleotides are TGTGCCAGCAGTTTCCCCGGGGGCGGGGAGCTGTTTTTT.

This clone was picked up one time. This rearrangement joins TRBV6-1 to TRBJ1-2; weak D call: TRBD1 (5 bases). Germline V gene lookup returns CDR1 MNHNS and CDR2 SASEGT. The CDR3 contains 13 residues. V lost 4 bases to trimming and J lost 7 bases, with 13 bases between them. As DNA, the CDR3 is TGTGCCAGCAGTGCCGAGGGGAGGGCTGGCTACACCTTC. This encodes CASSAEGRAGYTF.

The sample holds one count of this clone. For the CDR3, the DNA is TGTGCCAGCAGTAAATTACAGGGGGGACAGCCCCAGCATTTT. Amino acids: CASSKLQGGQPQHF. This rearrangement joins TRBV2 to TRBJ1-5, with 8 bases identical to TRBD1. Germline loops: CDR1 SNHLY, CDR2 FYNNEI. This CDR3 is built from 14 residues. The V gene end was trimmed by 5 bases and the J gene end by 7 bases; junction bases not matched to a gene: 7.

The chain is built from TRBV4-1 and TRBJ1-6; the match to TRBD1 covers 9 bases. This CDR3 region has 16 residues. Trimming took 0 bases from V and 9 from J; bases not matched to a gene: 6. CDR1 is MGHRA and CDR2 is YSYEKL in the germline V gene. In DNA, the CDR3 is TGCGCCAGCAGCCAAGATTCCCGGACAGGGGTTTCACCCCTCCACTTT. Translation gives CASSQDSRTGVSPLHF.

The chain carries TRBV6-5 and TRBJ2-7; D not certain. The CDR3 is made up of 16 amino acids. Germline lookup yields CDR1 MNHEY and CDR2 SVGAGI. Trimming removed 0 bases from V and 2 bases from J, with 14 bases in between. The CDR3 DNA follows: TGTGCCAGCAGTTACTCGAGTGGAACCGAGGCCTACGAGCAGTACTTC. Amino acid sequence: CASSYSSGTEAYEQYF.

This clone appeared once. The genes are TRBV2 and TRBJ2-5; TRBD1 is a possible D gene (6 bases). Germline V gene sequence: CDR1 SNHLY, CDR2 FYNNEI. The CDR3 spans 13 residues. Trimming took 7 bases from V and 1 from J, leaving 10 bases between them. The CDR3 nucleotides are TGTGCCAGCAACCAGGACAGCCAAGAGACCCAGTACTTC. Protein sequence: CASNQDSQETQYF.

This clone was seen more than once but under ten times. This CDR3 is CASSLTVPYNEQFF. The CDR3 DNA reads TGTGCCAGCAGTCTGACAGTACCCTACAATGAGCAGTTCTTC. The chain has TRBV6-5 and TRBJ2-1, with D possibly being TRBD1 (5 bases). There are 14 residues in the CDR3. The germline V gene has CDR1 MNHEY and CDR2 SVGAGI. V lost 5 bases to trimming and J lost 2 bases, with 10 bases between them.

The V gene is TRBV10-3, the J gene TRBJ1-3, with unresolved D. With 6 bases removed from V and 0 bases from J, the gap between germline ends came to 15 bases. Germline V lookup: CDR1 ENHRY, CDR2 SYGVKD. The CDR3 spans 16 residues. In nucleotides, the CDR3 is TGTGCCATCAGCCTTCCCCCAGTCAGCTCTGGAAACACCATATATTTT. Residues: CAISLPPVSSGNTIYF.

The CDR3 nucleotides are TGTGCCAGCAGCCTGCGGGGGACCCAGTACTTC. Amino acids: CASSLRGTQYF. The chain couples TRBV27 to TRBJ2-5; tentative D call: TRBD2 (6 bases). The CDR3 covers 11 residues. The germline CDR1 and CDR2 sequences are MNHEY and SMNVEV (reference sequence). V lost 6 bases and J 7 bases, leaving 9 bases between the germline ends.

The chain has TRBV5-1 and TRBJ2-3; 8 nucleotides line up with TRBD1. Looked up from germline, CDR1 is SGHRS and CDR2 is YFSETQ. CDR3 length: 14 residues. V lost 7 bases and J lost 4; bases outside the gene matches: 8. CDR3 protein: CASSRTGPADTQYF. In DNA, the CDR3 is TGCGCCAGCTCTCGGACAGGGCCGGCAGATACGCAGTATTTT.

V gene TRBV25-1 combines with J gene TRBJ1-5; D is possibly TRBD1 (5 bases). Per the germline V gene, CDR1 is MGHDK and CDR2 is SYGVNS. V was pared by 2 bases and J by 1 base, with 6 bases between. The CDR3 totals 14 residues. The CDR3 sequence is CASSEKGSNQPQHF. The DNA for the CDR3 is TGTGCCAGCAGTGAAAAGGGGAGCAATCAGCCCCAGCATTTT.

Concerning this clone: A read error may account for a junction end that differs from germline. The gene calls are TRBV7-9 and TRBJ2-5, with D tentatively TRBD1 (6 bases). Germline values: CDR1 SEHNR, CDR2 FQNEAQ (reference sequence). The CDR3 has 15 residues. CDR3 DNA: TGTTCCAGCAGCTTACTAACAGGGCTTCGGGAGACCCAGTACTTC. Its translation: CSSSLLTGLRETQYF. The entire variable domain, with the rest obtained from reference TRBV7-9 and TRBJ2-5, is as follows: DTGVSQNPRHKITKRGQNVTFRCDPISEHNRLYWYRQTLGQGPEFLTYFQNEAQLEKSRLLSDRFSAERPKGSFSTLEIQRTEQGDSAMYLCSSSLLTGLRETQYFGPGTRLLVL.

The genes are TRBV2 and TRBJ2-7; D not certain. CDR1 SNHLY and CDR2 FYNNEI come from the germline V gene. Trimming stripped 4 bases from V and 7 bases from J, with 8 bases between. CDR3 length equals 11 residues. The CDR3 loop is CASSVGQEQYF. In nucleotides, the CDR3 is TGTGCCAGCAGTGTGGGCCAGGAGCAGTACTTC.

The CDR3: CASSERRQGTGNTIYF. Here the CDR3 DNA reads TGTGCCAGCAGTGAACGCCGACAGGGGACCGGAAACACCATATATTTT. The chain has TRBV6-1 and TRBJ1-3, with TRBD1 matching over 8 bases. Germline trimming cut 2 bases from V and 4 bases from J; bases unmatched to any gene: 7. Germline CDR1 MNHNS, CDR2 SASEGT. This CDR3 contains 16 residues.

The V and J genes are TRBV5-6 and TRBJ2-7; 11 bases agree with TRBD2. CDR1 is SGHDT, CDR2 YYEEEE, per germline. CDR3 length: 15 amino acids. The J segment lost 4 bases and the V segment lost 3 bases, leaving 6 bases of the junction unmatched. CDR3 DNA: TGTGCCAGCAGCTCCACAACTAGCGGGGGTTACGAGCAGTACTTC. It is translated as CASSSTTSGGYEQYF.

The chain has TRBV7-9 and TRBJ1-1, with D tentatively TRBD1 (6 bases). CDR1 and CDR2 (germline): SEHNR, FQNEAQ (reference sequence). Trimming took 6 bases from V and 6 from J, leaving 20 bases between them. This CDR3 is 15 amino acids long. This chain's CDR3 is CASRLGGGYNAEAFF. CDR3 coding DNA: TGTGCCAGCAGACTAGGGGGGGGGTATAACGCTGAAGCTTTCTTT.

V usage is TRBV30 and J usage is TRBJ1-4; D may be TRBD1 (6 bases). Trimming stripped 0 bases from V and 7 bases from J, with 12 bases between. The germline gives CDR1 GTSNPN, CDR2 SVGIG (reference sequence). The CDR3 contains 14 residues. For the CDR3, the DNA is TGTGCCTGGAGTGTCCAGAGGGACATTGAAAAACTGTTTTTT. It codes for CAWSVQRDIEKLFF.

The chain has TRBV5-5 and TRBJ1-2, with 9 nucleotides matching TRBD1. This CDR3 has 14 amino acids. Trimming cost V 4 bases and J 7 bases; bases outside gene matches: 8. The germline V gene has CDR1 SGHKS and CDR2 YYEKEE (reference sequence). The CDR3 here is CASSAIQGAVGYTF. Here the CDR3 DNA reads TGTGCCAGCAGCGCGATACAGGGGGCGGTTGGCTACACCTTC.

The sample holds one count of this clone. The rearrangement links TRBV6-5 to TRBJ2-5; the match to TRBD1 covers 10 bases. Germline V gene lookup returns CDR1 MNHEY and CDR2 SVGAGI. The CDR3 is made up of 15 amino acids. The J segment lost 8 bases and the V segment lost 2 bases, leaving 8 bases of the junction unmatched. CDR3 region: CASSYTGQGGSTQYF. Here the CDR3 DNA reads TGTGCCAGCAGTTACACAGGACAGGGGGGAAGTACCCAGTACTTC.

The chain has TRBV2 and TRBJ1-5; D is perhaps TRBD1 (5 bases). The germline gives CDR1 SNHLY, CDR2 FYNNEI. With 6 bases removed from V and 3 bases from J, the gap between germline ends came to 12 bases. The CDR3 runs 14 residues. The CDR3 protein is CASREGSVNQPQHF. The CDR3 DNA sequence: TGTGCCAGCAGGGAGGGGTCGGTCAATCAGCCCCAGCATTTT.

The CDR3 region has the DNA TGTGCCAGCAGCACCCACGGGACAATCAATGAGCAGTTCTTC. Protein sequence: CASSTHGTINEQFF. V usage is TRBV7-6 and J usage is TRBJ2-1; D may be TRBD1 (6 bases). The CDR3 has 14 amino acids. V gave up 5 bases and J gave up 6 bases, with 14 bases separating them. Per germline, CDR1 SGHVS and CDR2 FNYEAQ.

The rearrangement joins TRBV5-1 to TRBJ2-7; 10 nucleotides agree with TRBD1. CDR1 is SGHRS and CDR2 is YFSETQ in the germline V gene. The CDR3 spans 14 residues. Trimming at V came to 5 bases and at J to 6 bases, leaving 8 bases not matched to a gene. The CDR3 spells CASRIIGQGGEQYF. CDR3 bases: TGCGCCAGCAGAATCATAGGACAGGGGGGCGAGCAGTACTTC. The full variable domain, rest sourced from reference TRBV5-1 and TRBJ2-7, is KAGVTQTPRYLIKTRGQQVTLSCSPISGHRSVSWYQQTPGQGLQFLFEYFSETQRNKGNFPGRFSGRQFSNSRSEMNVSTLELGDSALYLCASRIIGQGGEQYFGPGTRLTVT.

The chain couples TRBV11-3 to TRBJ2-1, with a tentative D call TRBD2 (7 bases). Germline V gives CDR1 SGHNT, CDR2 YENEEA. V was cut by 2 bases and J by 5 bases, with 13 bases left in between. CDR3 size: 15 residues. This chain's CDR3 is CASSLMAGGHNEQFF. CDR3 nucleotides: TGTGCCAGCAGCTTAATGGCCGGGGGGCACAATGAGCAGTTCTTC. The complete variable domain, with remaining parts taken from reference TRBV11-3 and TRBJ2-1, reads EAGVVQSPRYKIIEKKQPVAFWCNPISGHNTLYWYLQNLGQGPELLIRYENEEAVDDSQLPKDRFSAERLKGVDSTLKIQPAELGDSAVYLCASSLMAGGHNEQFFGPGTRLTVL.

The chain joins TRBV9 to TRBJ2-7; no clear D gene. Germline lookup yields CDR1 SGDLS and CDR2 YYNGEE. Trimming took off 0 bases at V and 0 bases at J, with 10 bases between the two ends. This CDR3 comprises 15 residues. The chain's CDR3 is CASSVVPASSYEQYF. The DNA of the CDR3 is TGTGCCAGCAGCGTAGTTCCCGCGAGCTCCTACGAGCAGTACTTC.

V and J are TRBV5-1 and TRBJ2-7; TRBD1 matches at 9 bases. Trimming at V came to 3 bases and at J to 3 bases, leaving 10 bases not matched to a gene. CDR3 size: 16 residues. Germline CDR1 SGHRS, CDR2 YFSETQ. The CDR3 region is CASSSTAGQGFYEQYF. DNA of the CDR3: TGCGCCAGCAGCTCCACTGCGGGACAGGGATTCTACGAGCAGTACTTC. Drawing the rest from reference TRBV5-1 and TRBJ2-7, the complete variable domain is KAGVTQTPRYLIKTRGQQVTLSCSPISGHRSVSWYQQTPGQGLQFLFEYFSETQRNKGNFPGRFSGRQFSNSRSEMNVSTLELGDSALYLCASSSTAGQGFYEQYFGPGTRLTVT.

This chain uses TRBV7-9 with TRBJ1-2, with D perhaps TRBD1 (6 bases). Germline lookup yields CDR1 SEHNR and CDR2 FQNEAQ (reference sequence). The V and J ends lost 2 bases and 7 bases respectively, with 11 bases between them. The CDR3 length is 13 residues. The CDR3, as DNA: TGTGCCAGCAGCTTACAGAACAGGGCTGGCTACACCTTC. Translating it yields CASSLQNRAGYTF.

The chain is built from TRBV5-1 and TRBJ2-5; perhaps TRBD1 as D (8 bases). The CDR3 has 14 amino acids. Looked up from germline, CDR1 is SGHRS and CDR2 is YFSETQ. Trimming removed 2 bases at V and 5 bases at J, with 13 bases between. The DNA of the CDR3 is TGCGCCAGCAGCTTCGACAGGGGAGGGGAGACCCAGTACTTC. This gives the protein CASSFDRGGETQYF. The variable domain in full, completed from reference TRBV5-1 and TRBJ2-5, reads KAGVTQTPRYLIKTRGQQVTLSCSPISGHRSVSWYQQTPGQGLQFLFEYFSETQRNKGNFPGRFSGRQFSNSRSEMNVSTLELGDSALYLCASSFDRGGETQYFGPGTRLLVL.

The J gene is TRBJ2-7, the V gene TRBV5-1; 7 nucleotides agree with TRBD1. The CDR3 spans 16 residues. From germline, CDR1 is SGHRS and CDR2 YFSETQ. V gave up 5 bases and J gave up 4 bases; unmatched junction bases: 15. The CDR3 region has the DNA TGCGCCAGCAGGGTCGGAGCCGGGACAGAGACTTACGAGCAGTACTTC. Protein sequence: CASRVGAGTETYEQYF.